These 2 T cell receptor beta chains came from one sample sequenced in a study of regulatory T cells in long-lasting Graves disease. Library construction for TCR beta used iRepertoire HTBI primers and Arm-PCR of CDR3 regions. TCRdb re-analysed the multiplex PCR reads in MiXCR, keeping a single row per CDR3 protein. Of approximately 480,000 distinct CDR3 sequences listed, 15% to 20% are singletons. Stated time point: newly diagnosed GD, antithyroid drugs for less than 3 months. Extracted PBMC RNA gave rise to the TCR library. This sample was shared with a second study, whose subject was T cells in Graves' hyperthyroidism and ophthalmopathy.

This specimen was peripheral blood mononuclear cells (PBMCs), taken at new diagnosis, from a patient treated with antithyroid drugs. The receptors were sampled from a man aged 40-55 years with Graves disease.

In this sample, this clonotype turned up a few times. The chain joins TRBV30 to TRBJ1-5; D unresolved. The CDR3 is made up of 13 amino acids. The germline V and J ends were trimmed by 0 bases and 6 bases, with 9 bases remaining between them. Germline CDR1 and CDR2: GTSNPN and SVGIG (reference sequence). The CDR3 reads CAWSVAMGQPQHF. The DNA of the CDR3 is TGTGCCTGGAGTGTCGCAATGGGTCAGCCCCAGCATTTT.

This chain joins TRBV19 and TRBJ2-7, with a tentative D call TRBD1 (6 bases). The V and J ends lost 1 base and 0 bases respectively, with 10 bases between them. Germline loops: CDR1 LNHDA, CDR2 SQIVND (reference sequence). The length of the CDR3 is 15 residues. The CDR3 here is CASSIAGQSSYEQYF. DNA for the CDR3: TGTGCCAGTAGTATAGCGGGACAAAGCTCCTACGAGCAGTACTTC.